Sequencing of this T cell receptor beta chain was carried out in a study of technical replicates of blood from a few donors. The V gene's germline CDR1 is LGHNA and CDR2 YNFKEQ. CDR3 length equals 15 residues. With V trimmed by 0 bases and J by 7 bases, 6 bases remained unmatched. The protocol was immunoSEQ multiplex PCR, while the TCRdb copy is restricted to in-frame clones and leaves out a portion. The profile shows about 85,000 clones, 85% to 95% of them singletons. The chain has TRBV4-2 and TRBJ1-5; 7 positions match TRBD1. The clonotype originates from a human donor in good health. The sample taken for sequencing was T cells isolated from PBMCs. The CDR3 loop reads CASSQDGQGEQPQHF. For the CDR3, the DNA is TGTGCCAGCAGCCAAGACGGGCAGGGGGAACAGCCCCAGCATTTT.